The following is a TCR beta chain sequence with its context. These data are taken from a study of blood T cell repertoires in COVID-19. Study in general: Some COVID-19 samples were acute and others convalescent; all came from the United States, Italy and Spain. T cells, B-cell-depleted T cells, or PBMCs supplied cDNA or gDNA.

Original methodology: Amplified reference gene primers provided the basis for estimating nucleated cell counts. The data were produced by immunoSEQ multiplex PCR, yet TCRdb's version contains in-frame clones alone and is incomplete. V and J calls and clone size are as listed in that table; D and trimming were resolved from the DNA. The sample yields roughly 440,000 clones, around 88% seen once. The CDR3 consists of 13 residues. V lost 1 base, J lost 10 bases, and 13 bases lay in between. Germline V gene lookup returns CDR1 LGHDT and CDR2 YNNKEL (reference sequence). The chain uses TRBV3-1 (or the pseudogene TRBV3-2) and TRBJ1-1, with D tentatively TRBD1 (6 bases). The TCR comes from a woman in her fifties or sixties with COVID-19, enrolled during active disease. Sequencing was done on a sample of peripheral blood. The CDR3 DNA follows: TGTGCCAGCAGCCAAGGGACGAGGGGGGGAGCTTTCTTT. It is translated as CASSQGTRGGAFF.